This T cell receptor (beta chain) was recorded in a study of high-grade serous ovarian cancer treatment subgroups. Tumor samples were taken before definitive surgery or chemotherapy. Germline V gene lookup returns CDR1 LGHNA and CDR2 YNFKEQ. Trimming took off 0 bases at V and 7 bases at J, with 6 bases between the two ends. The CDR3 is made up of 12 amino acids. Profiled with immunoSEQ multiplex PCR; TCRdb holds only in-frame clones, not every one. The data show approximately 6,200 clones, with around 70% seen just once and 7.5% to 8% held by the top ten. V is TRBV4-2 and J is TRBJ1-1; D remains ambiguous. The sample was tumor tissue. The TCR comes from a human donor with high-grade serous ovarian cancer. CDR3 residues: CASSQDQYEAFF. DNA of the CDR3: TGTGCCAGCAGCCAAGATCAGTATGAAGCTTTCTTT.